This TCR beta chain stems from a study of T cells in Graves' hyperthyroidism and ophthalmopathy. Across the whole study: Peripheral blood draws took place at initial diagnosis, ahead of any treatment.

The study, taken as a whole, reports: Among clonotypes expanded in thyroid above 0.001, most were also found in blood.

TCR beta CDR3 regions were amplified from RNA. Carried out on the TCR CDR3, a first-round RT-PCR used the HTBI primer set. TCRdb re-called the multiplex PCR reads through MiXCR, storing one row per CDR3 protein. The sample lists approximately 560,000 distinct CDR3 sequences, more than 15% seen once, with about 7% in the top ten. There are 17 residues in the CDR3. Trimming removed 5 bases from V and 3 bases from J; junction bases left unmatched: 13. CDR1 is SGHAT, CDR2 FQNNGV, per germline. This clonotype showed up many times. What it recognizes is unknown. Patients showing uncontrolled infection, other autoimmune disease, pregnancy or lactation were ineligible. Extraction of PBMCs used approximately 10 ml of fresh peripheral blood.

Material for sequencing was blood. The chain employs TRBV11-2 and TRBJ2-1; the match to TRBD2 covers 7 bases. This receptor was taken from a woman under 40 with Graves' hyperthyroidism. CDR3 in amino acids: CASSLRGGLGNYNEQFF. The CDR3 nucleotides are TGTGCCAGCAGCCTTAGGGGAGGACTAGGGAACTACAATGAGCAGTTCTTC. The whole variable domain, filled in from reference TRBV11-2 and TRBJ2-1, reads EAGVAQSPRYKIIEKRQSVAFWCNPISGHATLYWYQQILGQGPKLLIQFQNNGVVDDSQLPKDRFSAERLKGVDSTLKIQPAKLEDSAVYLCASSLRGGLGNYNEQFFGPGTRLTVL.